A single sample gave rise to the 26 T cell receptor beta chains below, sequenced in a study of PD-L1 blockade in urothelial cancer. Method: immunoSEQ multiplex PCR; TCRdb's copy keeps in-frame clones and lacks some. This sample has more than 75,000 clones, with approximately 91% found just once. Source: PBMCs, taken around atezolizumab (anti-PD-L1) treatment. These receptors came from a man aged 60-69 years with urothelial cancer.

The chain recombines TRBV18 with TRBJ2-7; 13 bases line up with TRBD2. The J segment lost 0 bases and the V segment lost 2 bases, leaving 1 base of the junction unmatched. Germline values: CDR1 KGHSH, CDR2 LQKENI. The length of the CDR3 is 16 residues. The CDR3 sequence is CASSPGTSGVSYEQYF. In DNA, the CDR3 is TGTGCCAGCTCACCAGGGACTAGCGGGGTCTCCTACGAGCAGTACTTC. The variable domain in full, with the rest retrieved from reference TRBV18 and TRBJ2-7, is NAGVMQNPRHLVRRRGQEARLRCSPMKGHSHVYWYRQLPEEGLKFMVYLQKENIIDESGMPKERFSAEFPKEGPSILRIQQVVRGDSAAYFCASSPGTSGVSYEQYFGPGTRLTVT.

V usage is TRBV5-4 and J usage is TRBJ2-7; 9 bases are a match to TRBD2. Germline values: CDR1 SGHNT, CDR2 YYREEE (reference sequence). J gave up 2 bases and V 1 base, and 4 bases lay outside the gene matches. The CDR3 is made up of 15 amino acids. CDR3 DNA: TGTGCCAGCAGCTTGTCTGGCGGGGGGGCCTACGAGCAGTACTTC. This encodes CASSLSGGGAYEQYF.

This clone has only one observation. The rearrangement uses TRBV6-5 and TRBJ1-5; D is uncertain. CDR1 is MNHEY, CDR2 SVGAGI, per germline. The CDR3 totals 15 residues. V was trimmed by 6 bases and J by 0 bases, leaving 12 bases between them. The CDR3 sequence is CASSPGFYSNQPQHF. DNA of the CDR3: TGTGCCAGCAGCCCGGGATTTTATAGCAATCAGCCCCAGCATTTT.

The CDR3 coding sequence is TGTGCCAGCAGCTCGGGCGGGCGTAATGAGCAGTTCTTC. This gives the protein CASSSGGRNEQFF. The rearrangement links TRBV11-1 to TRBJ2-1, with D tentatively TRBD2 (5 bases). CDR1 is SGHAT, CDR2 FQDESV, per germline (reference sequence). The V end was cut by 4 bases, the J end by 7 bases, with 11 bases between. The CDR3 loop spans 13 amino acids.

This clone was detected only once. This sequence joins TRBV11-2 and TRBJ2-2; D possibly corresponds to TRBD2 (6 bases). Trimming took off 6 bases at V and 1 base at J, with 12 bases between the two ends. Looked up from germline, CDR1 is SGHAT and CDR2 is FQNNGV. This CDR3 spans 15 amino acids. The CDR3 reads CASRGLRGNTGELFF. Here the CDR3 DNA reads TGTGCCAGCAGAGGGCTGCGGGGGAACACCGGGGAGCTGTTTTTT.

The chain couples TRBV6-6 to TRBJ2-7; D possibly corresponds to TRBD2 (6 bases). The CDR3 runs to 14 residues. Germline CDR1 MNHNY, CDR2 SVGAGI (reference sequence). The V end was cut by 4 bases, the J end by 3 bases, with 13 bases between. CDR3 residues: CASSLVQGGYEQYF. DNA of the CDR3: TGTGCCAGCAGTTTGGTCCAGGGAGGCTACGAGCAGTACTTC.

This chain uses TRBV18 with TRBJ1-3; tentatively, D is TRBD1 (6 bases). With 5 bases removed from V and 12 bases from J, the gap between germline ends came to 11 bases. The CDR3 has 11 residues. The V gene's germline CDR1 is KGHSH and CDR2 LQKENI. In DNA form, the CDR3 reads TGTGCCAGCTCAGAGGGACAATACATATATTTT. It yields the protein CASSEGQYIYF.

The chain links TRBV27 to TRBJ2-4; D possibly corresponds to TRBD2 (6 bases). With 8 bases removed from V and 2 bases from J, the gap between germline ends came to 7 bases. Germline lookup yields CDR1 MNHEY and CDR2 SMNVEV (reference sequence). This CDR3 has 12 residues. The CDR3: CASGGTKNIQYF. In DNA form, the CDR3 reads TGTGCCAGCGGAGGGACCAAAAACATTCAGTACTTC.

This chain links TRBV2 with TRBJ2-3; D might be TRBD1 (6 bases). The CDR3 consists of 13 residues. Germline V lookup: CDR1 SNHLY, CDR2 FYNNEI. Trimming cost V 8 bases and J 2 bases, with 11 bases left between them. The CDR3 sequence: CASGGQVTDTQYF. The CDR3 bases are TGTGCCAGCGGGGGACAAGTCACAGATACGCAGTATTTT.

The gene calls are TRBV5-1 and TRBJ2-1, with TRBD2 as a possible D gene (6 bases). The V end was cut by 4 bases, the J end by 15 bases, with 23 bases between. The CDR3 is 14 amino acids. Looked up from germline, CDR1 is SGHRS and CDR2 is YFSETQ. The CDR3 sequence is CASSPTPGTRRWFF. DNA of the CDR3: TGCGCCAGCAGCCCAACACCTGGGACTCGCCGCTGGTTCTTC.

The gene calls are TRBV4-3 and TRBJ2-2, with D tentatively TRBD2 (7 bases). Between the trimmed V and J ends, which lost 4 bases and 4 bases, there was a span of 16 bases. Germline CDR1 reads LGHNA; CDR2 reads YSLEER. CDR3 length: 16 amino acids. CDR3 in amino acids: CASSPKGGVVTGELFF. DNA for the CDR3: TGCGCCAGCAGCCCCAAAGGGGGGGTAGTCACCGGGGAGCTGTTTTTT.

This chain links TRBV19 with TRBJ2-3, with a weak D call TRBD1 (5 bases). Germline CDR1 is LNHDA and CDR2 is SQIVND (reference sequence). The CDR3 spans 17 residues. The V end was cut by 3 bases, the J end by 2 bases, with 18 bases between. In nucleotides, the CDR3 is TGTGCCAGTAGTATTATCCGGTCGGCAGGGTCCACAGATACGCAGTATTTT. Its translation is CASSIIRSAGSTDTQYF.

The chain combines TRBV6-5 with TRBJ1-1; no reliable D call. The CDR3 is 14 residues long. V was trimmed by 4 bases and J by 4 bases, leaving 13 bases between them. The V gene's germline CDR1 is MNHEY and CDR2 SVGAGI. The CDR3 bases are TGTGCCAGCAGTTCTTCCCTAGATATCACTGAAGCTTTCTTT. Residues: CASSSSLDITEAFF.

The genes are TRBV7-2 and TRBJ2-4, with TRBD2 identical over 9 bases. This CDR3 region has 17 residues. The germline gives CDR1 SGHTA, CDR2 FQGNSA. J was trimmed by 9 bases and V by 2 bases; bases with no gene match: 14. The DNA of the CDR3 is TGTGCCAGCAGCTTACATGCGGGGGGGACGAGGGGGGCCATTCAGTACTTC. Its translation is CASSLHAGGTRGAIQYF. The full variable domain, completed using reference TRBV7-2 and TRBJ2-4, is GAGVSQSPSNKVTEKGKDVELRCDPISGHTALYWYRQSLGQGLEFLIYFQGNSAPDKSGLPSDRFSAERTGGSVSTLTIQRTQQEDSAVYLCASSLHAGGTRGAIQYFGAGTRLSVL.

The chain uses TRBV9 and TRBJ2-3; TRBD2 agrees at 11 bases. CDR3 size: 18 residues. Germline V gives CDR1 SGDLS, CDR2 YYNGEE. V was pared by 1 base and J by 1 base, with 8 bases of the junction left unmatched. In nucleotides, the CDR3 is TGTGCCAGCAGCGTATTGACTAGCGGGGTTCTCGGCACAGATACGCAGTATTTT. Its protein is CASSVLTSGVLGTDTQYF.

This clone showed up just once. The genes are TRBV30 and TRBJ1-1, with D unresolved. The V gene's germline CDR1 is GTSNPN and CDR2 SVGIG (reference sequence). This CDR3 comprises 14 residues. The germline V and J ends were trimmed by 1 base and 7 bases, with 16 bases remaining between them. This chain's CDR3 is CAWSDSGLGNEAFF. DNA of the CDR3: TGTGCCTGGAGTGATTCCGGACTGGGAAATGAAGCTTTCTTT.

V is TRBV18 and J is TRBJ2-7, with TRBD1 matching over 8 bases. Germline-derived CDR1 and CDR2 are KGHSH and LQKENI. This CDR3 contains 15 residues. V was clipped by 0 bases and J by 5 bases; unmatched bases: 6. The CDR3 spells CASSPPSRGLNEQYF. The DNA of the CDR3 is TGTGCCAGCTCACCACCGAGCAGGGGGCTGAACGAGCAGTACTTC.

This clone was seen once. The V gene is TRBV7-9, the J gene TRBJ1-6, with a weak D call TRBD1 (5 bases). Germline CDR1 reads SEHNR; CDR2 reads FQNEAQ (reference sequence). V gave up 4 bases and J gave up 5 bases, with 12 bases separating them. This CDR3 has 15 residues. CDR3: CASSYAGGNNSPLHF. Here the CDR3 DNA reads TGTGCCAGCAGCTACGCGGGGGGAAATAATTCACCCCTCCACTTT.

The V and J genes are TRBV7-2 and TRBJ1-4; possibly TRBD1 for D (6 bases). The germline V and J ends were trimmed by 5 bases and 3 bases, with 13 bases remaining between them. Germline assignment: CDR1 SGHTA and CDR2 FQGNSA. This CDR3 comprises 15 residues. DNA of the CDR3: TGTGCCAGCAGCATAAGGGGGGGGTCTAATGAAAAACTGTTTTTT. This encodes CASSIRGGSNEKLFF.

The chain couples TRBV4-2 to TRBJ2-5; 12 bases map to TRBD2. Germline V CDR1 and CDR2: LGHNA, YNFKEQ. V shed 2 bases and J 4 bases; nucleotides not matched to a gene: 11. The CDR3 has 18 residues. CDR3 residues: CASSQLRASGGDGETQYF. CDR3 coding DNA: TGTGCCAGCAGCCAATTGAGAGCTAGCGGGGGGGATGGAGAGACCCAGTACTTC.

The chain links TRBV15 to TRBJ1-2; 10 bases are shared with TRBD1. The CDR3 length is 16 residues. J lost 4 bases, V lost 1 base, and 6 bases had no gene match. In germline, CDR1 is LNHNV, CDR2 YYDKDF (reference sequence). The CDR3 DNA sequence: TGTGCCACCAGCAGAGGTGGGACAGGGGATTTCTATGGCTACACCTTC. Encoded protein: CATSRGGTGDFYGYTF.

This clone is a singleton in its sample. This chain connects TRBV28 to TRBJ1-2; 9 bases map to TRBD1. The CDR3 spans 14 residues. CDR1 and CDR2 from the germline V gene are MDHEN and SYDVKM. V shed 3 bases, J shed 8 bases, and the junction held 7 bases outside the gene matches. CDR3 nucleotide sequence: TGTGCCAGCAGTTTCGACAGGGGGGTTCGAGGCTACACCTTC. Protein: CASSFDRGVRGYTF.

The J gene is TRBJ1-2, the V gene TRBV7-2; 8 nucleotides match TRBD1. V trimming: 5 bases; J trimming: 1 base; junction bases outside the gene matches: 3. The CDR3 is made up of 14 amino acids. Germline CDR1 SGHTA, CDR2 FQGNSA. In nucleotides, the CDR3 is TGTGCCAGCAGCCCGACAGGGGTTAACTATGGCTACACCTTC. This sequence encodes CASSPTGVNYGYTF.

The V gene is TRBV4-3, the J gene TRBJ2-7; a possible D gene is TRBD2 (5 bases). V lost 4 bases and J lost 2, with 24 bases in between. The germline gives CDR1 LGHNA, CDR2 YSLEER. CDR3 length: 18 amino acids. The CDR3 sequence: CASSPQTAGNRVPYEQYF. The CDR3 region has the DNA TGCGCCAGCAGCCCCCAAACTGCCGGGAATCGGGTTCCCTACGAGCAGTACTTC.

The chain links TRBV5-4 to TRBJ2-7; 12 nucleotides agree with TRBD2. CDR3 length: 18 amino acids. Trimming at V came to 5 bases and at J to 1 base, leaving 13 bases not matched to a gene. Germline V gene data show CDR1 as SGHNT and CDR2 as YYREEE (reference sequence). Here the CDR3 reads CASSSGTSGQTLSYEQYF. The CDR3 nucleotides are TGTGCCAGCAGTTCCGGGACTAGCGGGCAGACGTTATCCTACGAGCAGTACTTC.

This chain connects TRBV7-2 to TRBJ2-3, with TRBD2 identical over 13 bases. The CDR3 is 14 amino acids. Germline V gene sequence: CDR1 SGHTA, CDR2 FQGNSA. Unmatched junction bases numbered 3, after V lost 4 bases and J lost 8 bases. The CDR3 reads CASSSTSGGGTQYF. The CDR3 DNA sequence: TGTGCCAGCAGCTCCACTAGCGGGGGGGGTACGCAGTATTTT.